This T cell receptor (beta chain) is from a study of identifying expanded T cells in peripheral blood. Study results and caveats: Differentially abundant clones: about 1.2 between replicates, about 16 at two to three weeks, 19 at four. Variance in clone template counts between approximately two-week samples significantly increased with total template count across all healthy donors.

As regards this clone: Its antigen remains unidentified.

TCRdb's copy holds only in-frame clones and misses some; the assay was immunoSEQ multiplex PCR. The repertoire holds tens of thousands of clones, over 80% seen once, with approximately 17% in the top ten. Healthy donors had no documented immune events, such as infections, while sampled. The clonotype comes from a person aged 18-70 years in good health. Sequencing input: blood.

The CDR3, as DNA: TGTGCCAGCAGTTACTCGGCGGCTTCCTATGGCTACACCTTC. Translated, it gives CASSYSAASYGYTF. This chain joins TRBV6-5 and TRBJ1-2; unclear D gene. V lost 0 bases to trimming and J lost 4 bases, with 9 bases between them. CDR1 is MNHEY and CDR2 is SVGAGI in the germline V gene. The CDR3 is made up of 14 amino acids.